This is a list of T cell receptor beta chains from one sample in a study of technical replicates of blood from a few donors. The table came from immunoSEQ multiplex PCR; TCRdb's copy has only in-frame clones and leaves some out. The table lists about 17,000 clones, 82% of them singletons. Specimen: PBMCs. The receptors originated from a human donor in good health. Some clones in this sample may be carry-over from other donors' samples. The CDR3 runs from the conserved cysteine through the conserved F or W. The order of the fields is CDR3 DNA, CDR3 protein, V gene, D gene, clone size, J gene. The D gene is left open where the match is weak. Some rows have no size entry. The others give once, few or many, or a class for an expanded clone.

DNA: TGTGCCAGCAGTTACAGGGGAGACACTGAAGCTTTCTTT; CDR3: CASSYRGDTEAFF; V: TRBV28; D: TRBD1; size: few; J: TRBJ1-1
DNA: TGTGCCAGCAGCGGGAATGGGGTCGAGGAGGGCTACACCTTC; CDR3: CASSGNGVEEGYTF; V: TRBV6-6; D: .; size: .; J: TRBJ1-2
DNA: TGTGCCAGCAGCGTAGGAACGCGGATCTCTAGCACAGATACGCAGTATTTT; CDR3: CASSVGTRISSTDTQYF; V: TRBV9; D: .; size: .; J: TRBJ2-3
DNA: TGCGCCAGCAGGACCGTCACTAGCGAGAGCTACGAGCAGTACTTC; CDR3: CASRTVTSESYEQYF; V: TRBV5-1; D: TRBD2; size: .; J: TRBJ2-7
DNA: TGCGCCAGCAGCTTAAGATCTACGGGACAGGGTGTCTATGGCTACACCTTC; CDR3: CASSLRSTGQGVYGYTF; V: TRBV5-1; D: TRBD1; size: .; J: TRBJ1-2
DNA: TGCGCCAGCAGGTTAGGAGGCCAATACCAAGAGACCCAGTACTTC; CDR3: CASRLGGQYQETQYF; V: TRBV5-1; D: .; size: .; J: TRBJ2-5
DNA: TGTGCCAGCAGCTTAGGGGAGTGGGACTGGTTCTTC; CDR3: CASSLGEWDWFF; V: TRBV7-9; D: .; size: .; J: TRBJ2-1
DNA: TGTGCCAGCAGTTTATCCCGGACGAGGACTAGCGGGAGGGACACAGATACGCAGTATTTT; CDR3: CASSLSRTRTSGRDTDTQYF; V: TRBV28; D: TRBD2; size: .; J: TRBJ2-3
DNA: TGCGCCAGCAGCTCGACTAGCGGGCACTACAATGAGCAGTTCTTC; CDR3: CASSSTSGHYNEQFF; V: TRBV5-1; D: TRBD2; size: once; J: TRBJ2-1
DNA: TGCGCCTGGAGTGTAGGCGGGGGGGCCCACAATGAGCAGTTCTTC; CDR3: CAWSVGGGAHNEQFF; V: TRBV30; D: TRBD2; size: .; J: TRBJ2-1
DNA: TGTGCCAGCAGTCGGGGACTAGCGAGTACCGGGGAGCTGTTTTTT; CDR3: CASSRGLASTGELFF; V: TRBV6-5; D: TRBD2; size: .; J: TRBJ2-2
DNA: TGTGCCAGCAGTCCCAGGACAGGGGGGGGAGATACGCAGTATTTT; CDR3: CASSPRTGGGDTQYF; V: TRBV6-5; D: TRBD1; size: .; J: TRBJ2-3
DNA: TGTGCCAGTGGACCTCCAGGACAGGGTATCCACGAGCAGTACTTC; CDR3: CASGPPGQGIHEQYF; V: TRBV2; D: TRBD1; size: .; J: TRBJ2-7
DNA: TGTGCCAGCTCACCGGCAGGGGCCTACGAGCAGTACTTC; CDR3: CASSPAGAYEQYF; V: TRBV18; D: .; size: .; J: TRBJ2-7
DNA: TGTGCCAGCTCGCGGGAGGACTCTGGAAACACCATATATTTT; CDR3: CASSREDSGNTIYF; V: TRBV19; D: .; size: .; J: TRBJ1-3
DNA: TGTGCCAGCAGCTTAGGTGCACAGGGGCCTGAAGCTTTCTTT; CDR3: CASSLGAQGPEAFF; V: TRBV7-8; D: TRBD1; size: .; J: TRBJ1-1
DNA: TGTGCCAGCAGCCCCCGGGACAGGGGAGGCAATGAGCAGTTCTTC; CDR3: CASSPRDRGGNEQFF; V: TRBV13; D: TRBD1; size: .; J: TRBJ2-1
DNA: TGTGCCAGCTCCATGGGACTAGCGGGAGCGAACACCGGGGAGCTGTTTTTT; CDR3: CASSMGLAGANTGELFF; V: TRBV18; D: TRBD2; size: .; J: TRBJ2-2
DNA: TGTGCCAACATGACAGGGTTCACTGAAGCTTTCTTT; CDR3: CANMTGFTEAFF; V: TRBV28; D: TRBD1; size: .; J: TRBJ1-1
DNA: TGCAGCGGTGGACGTGGGCTAGCGGGAGCAGGAGATACGCAGTATTTT; CDR3: CSGGRGLAGAGDTQYF; V: TRBV29-1; D: TRBD2; size: .; J: TRBJ2-3
DNA: TGTGCCAGCTCACTCGGACTAGCGGGAGACGATGAGCAGTTCTTC; CDR3: CASSLGLAGDDEQFF; V: TRBV18; D: TRBD2; size: few; J: TRBJ2-1
DNA: TGTGCCAGCAGCGGCGGACAGGGGTCCTACGAGCAGTACTTC; CDR3: CASSGGQGSYEQYF; V: TRBV9; D: TRBD1; size: .; J: TRBJ2-7
DNA: TGTGCCTGGAGGGGAGCGGGAGGGCCTTTTAATGAGCAGTTCTTC; CDR3: CAWRGAGGPFNEQFF; V: TRBV30; D: TRBD2; size: .; J: TRBJ2-1
DNA: TGTGCCAGCAGGAAAAGGGTCCCTAGCGGGGGAGCCACAGATACGCGGTATTTT; CDR3: CASRKRVPSGGATDTRYF; V: TRBV7-2; D: TRBD2; size: .; J: TRBJ2-3
DNA: TGTGCCAGCTCGTCTGGACTAGCGGGGACCAATGAGCAGTTCTTC; CDR3: CASSSGLAGTNEQFF; V: TRBV18; D: TRBD2; size: .; J: TRBJ2-1
DNA: TGTGCCAGCAGCCGGGGGACTAGCGCCTATGAGCAGTTCTTC; CDR3: CASSRGTSAYEQFF; V: TRBV5-4; D: TRBD2; size: .; J: TRBJ2-1
DNA: TGTGCCAGCAGTTACGGGGGCGGGGGAGTGAGGAACACCATATATTTT; CDR3: CASSYGGGGVRNTIYF; V: TRBV6-6; D: .; size: .; J: TRBJ1-3
DNA: TGCAGCGTTGTGAAGGGGGCCACAGATACGCAGTATTTT; CDR3: CSVVKGATDTQYF; V: TRBV29-1; D: TRBD1; size: .; J: TRBJ2-3
DNA: TGCGCCAGCAGCCAATCGACAGGTGTCCTTACGGTAGGACTGTTTTTT; CDR3: CASSQSTGVLTVGLFF; V: TRBV4-1; D: .; size: .; J: TRBJ1-4
DNA: TGCAGCGCCAACAGGGCCGGGAACGAGCAGTACTTC; CDR3: CSANRAGNEQYF; V: TRBV29-1; D: .; size: .; J: TRBJ2-7
DNA: TGTGCCAGCAGCTCAGACGGGGAGGATACGCAGTATTTT; CDR3: CASSSDGEDTQYF; V: TRBV7-9; D: .; size: .; J: TRBJ2-3
DNA: TGCAGTGTGCATCTCACTTATGGCTACACCTTC; CDR3: CSVHLTYGYTF; V: TRBV20-1; D: .; size: .; J: TRBJ1-2
DNA: TGTGCAAGTCGCCTACCTCCGGGGGAGTTGGGAAACATTCAGTACTTC; CDR3: CASRLPPGELGNIQYF; V: TRBV12-2; D: .; size: .; J: TRBJ2-4
DNA: TGTGCCAGCAGTTGGACAGGCCCCTACGAGCAGTACTTC; CDR3: CASSWTGPYEQYF; V: TRBV28; D: TRBD1; size: once; J: TRBJ2-7
DNA: TGTGCCTGGGCGGGACTCTATGGCTACACCTTC; CDR3: CAWAGLYGYTF; V: TRBV30; D: .; size: .; J: TRBJ1-2
DNA: TGCAGTGTCTGGTGGGGGGGGTTTGGCGAGCAGTACTTC; CDR3: CSVWWGGFGEQYF; V: TRBV29-1; D: TRBD2; size: .; J: TRBJ2-7
DNA: TGTGCCTGGAGGTGGGGAGCCTACGAGCAGTACTTC; CDR3: CAWRWGAYEQYF; V: TRBV30; D: .; size: once; J: TRBJ2-7